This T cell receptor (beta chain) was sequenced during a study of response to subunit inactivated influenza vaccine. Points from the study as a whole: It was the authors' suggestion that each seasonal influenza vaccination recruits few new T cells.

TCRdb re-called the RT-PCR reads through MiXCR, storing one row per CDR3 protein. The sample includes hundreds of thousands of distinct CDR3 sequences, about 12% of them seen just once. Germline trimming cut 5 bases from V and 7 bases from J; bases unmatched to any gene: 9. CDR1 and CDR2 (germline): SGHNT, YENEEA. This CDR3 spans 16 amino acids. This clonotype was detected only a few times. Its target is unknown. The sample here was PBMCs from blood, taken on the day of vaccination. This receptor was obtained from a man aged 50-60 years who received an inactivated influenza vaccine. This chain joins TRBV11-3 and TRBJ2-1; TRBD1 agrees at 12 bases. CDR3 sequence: CASSPRDRGLQNEQFF. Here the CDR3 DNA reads TGTGCCAGCAGCCCTCGGGACAGGGGGCTTCAGAATGAGCAGTTCTTC. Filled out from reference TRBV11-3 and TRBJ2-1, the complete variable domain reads EAGVVQSPRYKIIEKKQPVAFWCNPISGHNTLYWYLQNLGQGPELLIRYENEEAVDDSQLPKDRFSAERLKGVDSTLKIQPAELGDSAVYLCASSPRDRGLQNEQFFGPGTRLTVL.